The TCR beta chain under discussion was sequenced for a study of OX40 agonist ivuxolimab in advanced cancers. Background on the study: Partial responses occurred in three patients (one hepatocellular carcinoma, two cutaneous melanoma).

Study-level results: At doses 0.1 to 3.0 mg/kg, CD4+ and CD8+ clones expanded.

This CDR3 spans 12 amino acids. With 2 bases removed from V and 5 bases from J, the gap between germline ends came to 6 bases. CDR1 MGHRA and CDR2 YSYEKL come from the germline V gene. Clones were read by immunoSEQ multiplex PCR, and TCRdb kept only the in-frame ones, dropping some. The repertoire holds roughly 50,000 clones, with roughly 83% as singletons. Remarks on this clone: Antigen: not known.

The input for sequencing was CD4+ or CD8+ T cells sorted from blood, taken in a trial of the OX40 agonist ivuxolimab. The chain is built from TRBV4-1 and TRBJ2-5; D gene uncertain. This receptor was obtained from an adult with an advanced solid tumor such as melanoma, head and neck, liver or kidney cancer. Here the CDR3 reads CASSQKTETQYF. CDR3 nucleotides: TGCGCCAGCAGCCAAAAGACGGAGACCCAGTACTTC.